This T cell receptor (beta chain) is drawn from a study of CD8+CD57+ T cells in acquired aplastic anemia. About the research overall: Sorted CD4+ and CD8+ cells gave a mean 3.2 ug DNA, range roughly 0.18 to 30 ug.

In patients chosen for sequencing, flow cytometry had shown CD8+CD57+ cell expansion. The study sampled blood from patients who had received no therapy. TCR beta VDJ and CDR3 were profiled, and genomic DNA was the template. From the reads, TCRdb called clonotypes with MiXCR, one entry per CDR3 protein. The sample gives around 250,000 distinct CDR3 sequences, roughly 80% of which show up once; less than 50% is in the top ten. Notes on this clonotype: Its antigen is undetermined.

Study findings and constraints: In common between the patients and the controls were approximately 28 CD8+ CDR3 sequences. Patients and controls had CD8+ Simpson's diversity values that were not significantly distinct.

The V and J ends lost 0 bases and 11 bases respectively, with 20 bases between them. This CDR3 comprises 15 residues. Germline CDR1 and CDR2: SGDLS and YYNGEE. J is TRBJ1-1 and V is TRBV9; D is unclear. This TCR was recovered from a human donor with aplastic anemia. Specimen: sorted CD4+, CD8+, or CD8+CD57+ T cells (not recorded which) from PBMCs. This CDR3 reads CASSVGSKTKSFAFF. The CDR3 nucleotides read TGTGCCAGCAGCGTAGGGTCAAAAACGAAGTCTTTTGCTTTCTTT.